The 23 T cell receptor beta chains below were found in one sample sequenced in a study of radiation and T cells in renal cell carcinoma. Regarding time point: baseline pretreatment blood. As to treatment: 15 Gy SBRT to primary tumor, nephrectomy 4 weeks later. This table comes from immunoSEQ multiplex PCR, and its TCRdb copy is limited to in-frame clones, with some not included. The repertoire consists of about 130,000 clones, with roughly 84% occurring once and the leading ten covering more than 10%. Material: blood, obtained from a patient whose treatment included radiotherapy and nephrectomy. These receptors were taken from a woman between 50 and 59 years old with renal cell carcinoma.

CDR3 in amino acids: CASSYSGVAGVRGQYF. The CDR3 bases are TGTGCCAGCAGTTACTCTGGAGTAGCGGGGGTCCGCGGGCAGTACTTC. The chain recombines TRBV6-5 with TRBJ2-4; 9 nucleotides match TRBD2. Germline CDR1 and CDR2: MNHEY and SVGAGI. This CDR3 contains 16 residues. Unmatched junction bases numbered 13, after V lost 0 bases and J lost 13 bases.

V and J are TRBV4-2 and TRBJ2-1; 8 positions match TRBD2. The CDR3 covers 16 residues. Germline loops: CDR1 LGHNA, CDR2 YNFKEQ. V trimming: 7 bases; J trimming: 0 bases; junction bases outside the gene matches: 8. The CDR3 bases are TGTGCCAGCAAGAAGGGCGGGGGGAGCTCCTACAATGAGCAGTTCTTC. It is translated as CASKKGGGSSYNEQFF.

The V gene is TRBV6-5, the J gene TRBJ1-6, with a possible D match to TRBD1 (5 bases). V shed 2 bases and J shed 10 bases, with 12 bases lying between them. This CDR3 has 14 amino acids. Germline V gives CDR1 MNHEY, CDR2 SVGAGI. The CDR3 DNA is TGTGCCAGCAGTTACATGGGACCAGGGTCACCCCTCCACTTT. Translating gives CASSYMGPGSPLHF.

The genes are TRBV7-9 and TRBJ1-6; 7 nucleotides align to TRBD1. Trimming removed 5 bases from V and 4 bases from J; junction bases left unmatched: 5. Germline CDR1 reads SEHNR; CDR2 reads FQNEAQ (reference sequence). The CDR3 totals 15 residues. CDR3 sequence: CASSLPGQYNSPLHF. CDR3 sequence (DNA): TGTGCCAGCAGCCTGCCGGGACAGTATAATTCACCCCTCCACTTT.

The gene calls are TRBV6-6 and TRBJ1-2; D gene uncertain. V gave up 0 bases and J gave up 4 bases, with 9 bases separating them. Per the germline V gene, CDR1 is MNHNY and CDR2 is SVGAGI (reference sequence). The length of the CDR3 is 14 residues. The CDR3 protein is CASSYSTQLYGYTF. For the CDR3, the DNA is TGTGCCAGCAGTTACTCCACTCAACTCTATGGCTACACCTTC.

The chain recombines TRBV11-2 with TRBJ2-3, with TRBD1 as a possible D gene (6 bases). Germline CDR1 and CDR2: SGHAT and FQNNGV. This CDR3 is 14 amino acids long. The ends were cut back, 0 bases at V and 6 bases at J, with 10 bases in the middle. The DNA for the CDR3 is TGTGCCAGCAGCTTAGAGGGGGCCAGGGATACGCAGTATTTT. As protein: CASSLEGARDTQYF.

The chain recombines TRBV13 with TRBJ2-7; D gene unclear. Germline CDR1 and CDR2: PRHDT and FYEKMQ (reference sequence). Trimming pared 2 bases from V and 3 bases from J, leaving 8 bases between. This CDR3 contains 13 residues. For the CDR3, the DNA is TGTGCCAGCAGCTTAAACCTATTCTACGAGCAGTACTTC. It yields the protein CASSLNLFYEQYF.

This rearrangement joins TRBV5-1 to TRBJ2-7, with D possibly being TRBD1 (5 bases). Germline V gene data show CDR1 as SGHRS and CDR2 as YFSETQ. Deletions cut 0 bases from V and 7 bases from J, with 14 bases between. The length of the CDR3 is 14 residues. CDR3 coding DNA: TGCGCCAGCAGCTTGGGTCAGGGTCCGGAGGAGCAGTACTTC. This translates into CASSLGQGPEEQYF.

V and J are TRBV29-1 and TRBJ2-3, with a tentative D call TRBD1 (7 bases). The germline V gene has CDR1 SQVTM and CDR2 ANQGSEA. V lost 4 bases and J lost 3, with 14 bases in between. CDR3 length equals 14 residues. For the CDR3, the DNA is TGCAGCGTTGGGGTGTCAGGGGGGACAGATACGCAGTATTTT. This sequence encodes CSVGVSGGTDTQYF.

This clone has a single count. The chain joins TRBV18 to TRBJ1-1; D is unclear. Germline CDR1 and CDR2: KGHSH and LQKENI. The CDR3 has 13 amino acids. Trimming took 1 base from V and 4 from J, leaving 7 bases between them. The CDR3 sequence is CASSPRPGTEAFF. The CDR3 DNA follows: TGTGCCAGCTCACCACGGCCGGGCACTGAAGCTTTCTTT.

The chain carries TRBV5-1 and TRBJ2-7; no firm D call. Trimming removed 9 bases at V and 2 bases at J, with 21 bases between. Germline V lookup: CDR1 SGHRS, CDR2 YFSETQ. The CDR3 spans 15 residues. This CDR3 is CATKVGWQQTYEQYF. CDR3 bases: TGCGCCACTAAAGTGGGGTGGCAGCAGACCTACGAGCAGTACTTC.

The J gene is TRBJ2-1, the V gene TRBV6-1; D assignment may be TRBD1 or TRBD2 (5 bases each). Germline loops: CDR1 MNHNS, CDR2 SASEGT. This CDR3 has 16 residues. The ends were cut back, 4 bases at V and 4 bases at J, with 17 bases in the middle. This CDR3 is CASSGSGSSGYNEQFF. The CDR3, as DNA: TGTGCCAGCAGTGGCTCAGGGAGTTCGGGGTACAATGAGCAGTTCTTC.

This chain links TRBV15 with TRBJ2-2, with D perhaps TRBD2 (6 bases). Trimming took off 0 bases at V and 1 base at J, with 15 bases between the two ends. The CDR3 is 18 amino acids. The germline CDR1 and CDR2 sequences are LNHNV and YYDKDF (reference sequence). CDR3: CATSREPGGPVNTGELFF. The CDR3 DNA reads as TGTGCCACCAGCAGAGAACCCGGAGGGCCAGTGAACACCGGGGAGCTGTTTTTT.

The chain joins TRBV7-2 to TRBJ2-3, with a tentative D call TRBD2 (6 bases). Germline V gene data show CDR1 as SGHTA and CDR2 as FQGNSA. The CDR3 loop spans 15 amino acids. Trimming shortened V by 5 bases and J by 0 bases, and 12 bases separated the two germline ends. The DNA of the CDR3 is TGTGCCAGCAGCCTATGGCGGGGTAGCACAGATACGCAGTATTTT. Residues: CASSLWRGSTDTQYF.

The chain joins TRBV7-8 to TRBJ1-5, with D hard to call. Germline CDR1 reads SGHVS; CDR2 reads FQNEAQ. V gave up 5 bases and J gave up 3 bases, with 14 bases separating them. There are 15 residues in the CDR3. The CDR3: CASSQGSPHNQPQHF. In DNA, the CDR3 is TGTGCCAGCAGCCAAGGAAGTCCTCACAATCAGCCCCAGCATTTT.

The chain recombines TRBV4-1 with TRBJ2-1; D might be TRBD1 (6 bases). Per germline, CDR1 MGHRA and CDR2 YSYEKL. The CDR3 is 16 amino acids. The V end was cut by 4 bases, the J end by 7 bases, with 20 bases between. CDR3 region: CASSLMTGSGWNEQFF. The CDR3 nucleotides are TGCGCCAGCAGCCTCATGACAGGCTCCGGGTGGAATGAGCAGTTCTTC.

The chain recombines TRBV21-1 with TRBJ2-1; the table names TRBD2, a call not compared with the DNA. TRBV21-1 is assigned pseudogene status. This CDR3 has 13 residues. CDR3 in DNA: TGTAGGGGACTAGCGGAACCTTACAATGAGCAGTTCTTC. Translating it yields CRGLAEPYNEQFF.

In its sample, this clone was seen once. The rearrangement joins TRBV19 to TRBJ1-6, with 9 bases matching TRBD1. The CDR3 runs to 14 residues. CDR1 LNHDA and CDR2 SQIVND come from the germline V gene (reference sequence). V was pared by 6 bases and J by 7 bases, with 4 bases of the junction left unmatched. The CDR3 spells CASRRTGENSPLHF. In nucleotides, the CDR3 is TGTGCCAGTAGACGGACAGGGGAAAATTCACCCCTCCACTTT. Together with reference TRBV19 and TRBJ1-6, the CDR3 gives the full variable domain: DGGITQSPKYLFRKEGQNVTLSCEQNLNHDAMYWYRQDPGQGLRLIYYSQIVNDFQKGDIAEGYSVSREKKESFPLTVTSAQKNPTAFYLCASRRTGENSPLHFGNGTRLTVT.

The chain links TRBV19 to TRBJ1-2, with TRBD1 as a possible D gene (6 bases). The V end was cut by 6 bases, the J end by 5 bases, with 16 bases between. Germline-derived CDR1 and CDR2 are LNHDA and SQIVND (reference sequence). The CDR3 length is 14 residues. The CDR3 spells CASRYRGGEYGYTF. In nucleotides, the CDR3 is TGTGCCAGTAGGTATCGGGGGGGCGAGTATGGCTACACCTTC.

The V and J genes are TRBV29-1 and TRBJ2-2, with D maybe TRBD1 (6 bases). Germline lookup yields CDR1 SQVTM and CDR2 ANQGSEA. Trimming cost V 7 bases and J 1 base, with 13 bases left between them. The CDR3 sequence is 14 residues long. CDR3 sequence reads: CSGQLQGNTGELFF. CDR3 DNA sequence: TGCAGCGGACAACTACAGGGGAACACCGGGGAGCTGTTTTTT.

The V and J genes are TRBV5-1 and TRBJ1-1; D unclear. Trimming took off 4 bases at V and 2 bases at J, with 12 bases between the two ends. The CDR3 spans 14 residues. The V gene's germline CDR1 is SGHRS and CDR2 YFSETQ. In nucleotides, the CDR3 is TGCGCCAGCAGCATAAACTCAGCAAACACTGAAGCTTTCTTT. Translation gives CASSINSANTEAFF.

Note on this clone: The identical CDR3 is also encoded by other nucleotide sequences in the sample. The gene calls are TRBV5-1 and TRBJ2-3; a weak D match, TRBD2 (5 bases). The CDR3 is 14 amino acids. Trimming took off 0 bases at V and 2 bases at J, with 7 bases between the two ends. The V gene's germline CDR1 is SGHRS and CDR2 YFSETQ. The CDR3 protein is CASSLGTFTDTQYF. Here the CDR3 DNA reads TGCGCCAGCAGCTTGGGGACTTTCACAGATACGCAGTATTTT. The complete variable domain, with remaining parts taken from reference TRBV5-1 and TRBJ2-3, reads KAGVTQTPRYLIKTRGQQVTLSCSPISGHRSVSWYQQTPGQGLQFLFEYFSETQRNKGNFPGRFSGRQFSNSRSEMNVSTLELGDSALYLCASSLGTFTDTQYFGPGTRLTVL.

The rearrangement uses TRBV7-9 and TRBJ2-5, with D unresolved. The V end was cut by 5 bases, the J end by 7 bases, with 17 bases between. CDR3 length equals 14 residues. CDR1 and CDR2 (germline): SEHNR, FQNEAQ (reference sequence). CDR3 loop: CASSPPETAATQYF. CDR3 coding DNA: TGTGCCAGCAGCCCTCCCGAAACCGCCGCGACCCAGTACTTC.